A single sample gave rise to the 30 T cell receptor beta chains below, sequenced in a study of PD-L1 blockade in urothelial cancer. Generated by immunoSEQ multiplex PCR, the TCRdb table keeps only in-frame clones and is missing some. The profile shows 50,000 or so clones, 70% to 90% of them singletons. The time point is: pretreatment peripheral blood. This sample comprised PBMCs, obtained around atezolizumab (anti-PD-L1) treatment. These receptors were obtained from a man in his sixties with urothelial cancer.

The chain carries TRBV27 and TRBJ2-7, with D possibly being TRBD1 (6 bases). With 7 bases removed from V and 1 base from J, the gap between germline ends came to 14 bases. This CDR3 comprises 14 residues. CDR1 is MNHEY and CDR2 is SMNVEV in the germline V gene (reference sequence). The CDR3 sequence is CASTKGVGSYEQYF. Written as DNA, the CDR3 is TGTGCCAGCACCAAGGGGGTGGGTTCCTACGAGCAGTACTTC.

This chain joins TRBV19 and TRBJ2-7; D is possibly TRBD1 (6 bases). Germline V gene data show CDR1 as LNHDA and CDR2 as SQIVND (reference sequence). The CDR3 length is 11 residues. V lost 9 bases to trimming and J lost 2 bases, with 8 bases between them. CDR3 coding DNA: TGTGCCAGCTCAGGGGCCTACGAGCAGTACTTC. Its translation is CASSGAYEQYF.

The chain joins TRBV6-1 to TRBJ1-1; a possible D gene is TRBD1 (5 bases). The germline V gene encodes CDR1 MNHNS and CDR2 SASEGT. V lost 5 bases and J lost 5, with 12 bases in between. There are 13 residues in the CDR3. The CDR3 DNA follows: TGTGCCAGCAGTTCAGGGTTTGATACTGAAGCTTTCTTT. Translation gives CASSSGFDTEAFF.

The chain carries TRBV7-3 and TRBJ1-2; TRBD1 might be the D (5 bases). Trimming pared 1 base from V and 1 base from J, leaving 10 bases between. The CDR3 length is 15 residues. Germline assignment: CDR1 SGHTA and CDR2 FQGTGA. CDR3 nucleotide sequence: TGTGCCAGCAGCTTAATGGGGGGTGGTAACTATGGCTACACCTTC. It is translated as CASSLMGGGNYGYTF.

The chain employs TRBV5-1 and TRBJ1-1; 9 bases are a match to TRBD1. The V gene's germline CDR1 is SGHRS and CDR2 YFSETQ. V was pared by 0 bases and J by 5 bases, with 5 bases of the junction left unmatched. This CDR3 region has 15 residues. DNA of the CDR3: TGCGCCAGCAGCTTGGACAGGGGGCGGGAGACTGAAGCTTTCTTT. Translation gives CASSLDRGRETEAFF.

V and J are TRBV7-8 and TRBJ1-1, with 8 bases aligning to TRBD1. Germline assignment: CDR1 SGHVS and CDR2 FQNEAQ. The junction had 6 bases not matched to a gene; V was cut back by 6 bases and J by 0 bases. The CDR3 has 15 amino acids. This CDR3 reads CASRGPTGVNTEAFF. CDR3 bases: TGTGCCAGCAGGGGACCGACAGGGGTGAACACTGAAGCTTTCTTT.

This sequence joins TRBV2 and TRBJ2-5; 15 nucleotides agree with TRBD2. Germline V gene lookup returns CDR1 SNHLY and CDR2 FYNNEI. This CDR3 contains 15 residues. V shed 9 bases and J 5 bases; nucleotides not matched to a gene: 7. The CDR3 sequence: CASPGLAGGGETQYF. CDR3 DNA: TGTGCCAGTCCGGGACTAGCGGGGGGTGGGGAGACCCAGTACTTC.

The chain uses TRBV6-5 and TRBJ1-1; D is possibly TRBD1 (6 bases). The CDR3 spans 13 residues. Germline V gene data show CDR1 as MNHEY and CDR2 as SVGAGI. Between the trimmed V and J ends, which lost 8 bases and 2 bases, there was a span of 12 bases. The DNA for the CDR3 is TGTGCCAGCTCTGGGGGGGCAAACACTGAAGCTTTCTTT. Protein: CASSGGANTEAFF.

The V call is TRBV6-1, the J call TRBJ2-2; tentatively, D is TRBD1 (6 bases). The CDR3 runs 17 residues. V was clipped by 6 bases and J by 4 bases, with 21 bases between them. CDR1 MNHNS and CDR2 SASEGT come from the germline V gene. CDR3 sequence: CASREQGQFLGTGELFF. The CDR3 nucleotides are TGTGCCAGCAGGGAACAAGGACAGTTTCTAGGCACCGGGGAGCTGTTTTTT.

The chain couples TRBV9 to TRBJ1-4; D not resolved. V was cut by 3 bases and J by 5 bases, with 5 bases left in between. The CDR3 runs 12 residues. In germline, CDR1 is SGDLS, CDR2 YYNGEE. As DNA, the CDR3 is TGTGCCAGCAGCGGTGTAAATGAAAAACTGTTTTTT. Translated, it gives CASSGVNEKLFF.

The V call is TRBV10-3, the J call TRBJ1-1; possible D gene TRBD1, 6 bases. V was shortened by 0 bases and J by 4 bases, with 18 bases between the two germline ends. Germline V gives CDR1 ENHRY, CDR2 SYGVKD. The CDR3 has 17 residues. The CDR3 protein is CAISESTTGSGRTEAFF. The DNA of the CDR3 is TGTGCCATCAGTGAGTCGACTACAGGGAGTGGGCGCACTGAAGCTTTCTTT.

The chain is built from TRBV4-3 and TRBJ2-1; tentatively, D is TRBD2 (6 bases). The germline V gene has CDR1 LGHNA and CDR2 YSLEER. The V end lost 3 bases, the J end lost 9 bases, and 15 bases lay between the germline ends. CDR3 size: 14 residues. The CDR3 region has the DNA TGCGCCAGCAGCCATAAACCTCGGGGGAGTGAGCAGTTCTTC. Residues: CASSHKPRGSEQFF.

This CDR3 reads CAISDSGSYGYTF. For the CDR3, the DNA is TGTGCCATCAGTGATTCAGGATCCTATGGCTACACCTTC. The chain carries TRBV10-3 and TRBJ1-2; the D is unclear. CDR1 is ENHRY and CDR2 is SYGVKD in the germline V gene. CDR3 length: 13 amino acids. The germline V and J ends were trimmed by 3 bases and 4 bases, with 9 bases remaining between them.

This clone was seen a single time. The chain joins TRBV27 to TRBJ2-7, with TRBD1 matching 10 bases. This CDR3 comprises 15 residues. Germline-derived CDR1 and CDR2 are MNHEY and SMNVEV (reference sequence). V was clipped by 5 bases and J by 3 bases; unmatched bases: 7. The CDR3: CASSTTWTGGYEQYF. CDR3 nucleotide sequence: TGTGCCAGCAGTACCACCTGGACAGGGGGCTACGAGCAGTACTTC.

This clone was seen only a few times. This chain uses TRBV5-1 with TRBJ1-1; perhaps TRBD1 as D (6 bases). Germline-derived CDR1 and CDR2 are SGHRS and YFSETQ. V was trimmed by 3 bases and J by 7 bases, leaving 10 bases between them. The CDR3 has 12 residues. The CDR3 DNA reads as TGCGCCAGCAGCTACGGACAGAGTGAAGCTTTCTTT. Its translation: CASSYGQSEAFF.

The chain combines TRBV2 with TRBJ1-5; TRBD1 matches 7 bases. Germline V gene data show CDR1 as SNHLY and CDR2 as FYNNEI. The CDR3 is 15 amino acids. V lost 4 bases to trimming and J lost 2 bases; unmatched junction nucleotides: 5. The CDR3 loop is CASSGETGGNQPQHF. DNA for the CDR3: TGTGCCAGCAGTGGAGAAACAGGGGGCAATCAGCCCCAGCATTTT.

The rearrangement joins TRBV7-9 to TRBJ2-6; 10 bases align to TRBD1. The germline V gene encodes CDR1 SEHNR and CDR2 FQNEAQ (reference sequence). The CDR3 contains 17 residues. The V segment lost 5 bases and the J segment 4 bases; nucleotides outside the gene matches: 8. In DNA form, the CDR3 reads TGTGCCAGCAGCAGAGACAGGGGGCGCTTGGGGGCCAACGTCCTGACTTTC. Its translation: CASSRDRGRLGANVLTF.

The chain recombines TRBV7-3 with TRBJ2-3, with TRBD2 matching over 14 bases. The junction had 2 bases not matched to a gene; V was cut back by 5 bases and J by 4 bases. CDR1 and CDR2 from the germline V gene are SGHTA and FQGTGA. The CDR3 totals 15 residues. This CDR3 is CASSRTSGGPDTQYF. Written as DNA, the CDR3 is TGTGCCAGCAGCCGGACTAGCGGGGGGCCAGATACGCAGTATTTT.

This CDR3 reads CASSQEGTGDQPQHF. CDR3 nucleotides: TGCGCCAGCAGCCAAGAAGGCACAGGGGATCAGCCCCAGCATTTT. The chain is built from TRBV4-3 and TRBJ1-5; 7 nucleotides align to TRBD1. Per the germline V gene, CDR1 is LGHNA and CDR2 is YSLEER. There are 15 residues in the CDR3. The junction had 4 bases not matched to a gene; V was cut back by 0 bases and J by 5 bases.

J is TRBJ1-1 and V is TRBV6-6; no definite D call. The V gene lost 0 bases and the J gene lost 2 bases, with 7 bases spanning the gap. This CDR3 contains 14 residues. Germline V lookup: CDR1 MNHNY, CDR2 SVGAGI (reference sequence). The CDR3 DNA reads TGTGCCAGCAGTTACTCCCCCACAAACACTGAAGCTTTCTTT. Encoded protein: CASSYSPTNTEAFF.

This clone was observed a single time. The V gene is TRBV5-5, the J gene TRBJ2-1; 15 positions agree with TRBD2. V dropped 4 bases and J dropped 7; count of bases not matched to a gene: 6. Looked up from germline, CDR1 is SGHKS and CDR2 is YYEKEE (reference sequence). The CDR3 is made up of 16 amino acids. This CDR3 is CASSRTSGRGWNEQFF. In DNA, the CDR3 is TGTGCCAGCAGCCGGACTAGCGGGAGGGGGTGGAATGAGCAGTTCTTC.

The table lists this clone with a count of one. CDR3 sequence (DNA): TGTGCCAGCAGCTCCCACAACCGCCTTGACGAGCAGTACTTC. Its translation is CASSSHNRLDEQYF. The gene calls are TRBV13 and TRBJ2-7; D remains unclear. Deletions cut 4 bases from V and 5 bases from J, with 15 bases between. CDR1 is PRHDT and CDR2 is FYEKMQ in the germline V gene (reference sequence). The CDR3 spans 14 residues.

The chain employs TRBV6-5 and TRBJ1-1, with 7 bases lining up with TRBD1. Germline trimming cut 4 bases from V and 1 base from J; bases unmatched to any gene: 6. Germline CDR1 and CDR2: MNHEY and SVGAGI. CDR3 size: 15 residues. The CDR3: CASSSTDRWNTEAFF. The CDR3 DNA follows: TGTGCCAGCAGTTCCACGGACAGGTGGAACACTGAAGCTTTCTTT.

V usage is TRBV28 and J usage is TRBJ1-4, with TRBD1 identical over 7 bases. The germline gives CDR1 MDHEN, CDR2 SYDVKM. After removal of 3 bases from V and 8 bases from J, the junction contained 15 bases not matched to a gene. The CDR3 has 17 residues. The CDR3 loop reads CASSFPQGRKAREKLFF. The CDR3 coding sequence is TGTGCCAGCAGTTTCCCACAGGGGAGGAAGGCAAGAGAAAAACTGTTTTTT.

The J gene is TRBJ1-1, the V gene TRBV19; TRBD1 matches at 8 bases. CDR3 size: 15 residues. Trimming at V came to 4 bases and at J to 1 base, leaving 5 bases not matched to a gene. The germline gives CDR1 LNHDA, CDR2 SQIVND (reference sequence). The CDR3, as DNA: TGTGCCAGTAGTAAAAGCGACAGGGGGAACACTGAAGCTTTCTTT. This encodes CASSKSDRGNTEAFF.

The chain links TRBV5-1 to TRBJ1-2; TRBD1 aligns across 9 bases. The germline V gene has CDR1 SGHRS and CDR2 YFSETQ. This CDR3 is built from 14 residues. Losses at the gene ends were 2 bases for V and 6 bases for J; bases not matched to a gene: 5. The DNA of the CDR3 is TGCGCCAGCAGCTTAACACAGGGGGCGGATGGCTACACCTTC. Residues: CASSLTQGADGYTF.

A few counts support this clone. The chain recombines TRBV5-6 with TRBJ1-4; the D is unclear. Trimming took off 4 bases at V and 6 bases at J, with 4 bases between the two ends. CDR1 and CDR2 (germline): SGHDT, YYEEEE. The CDR3 has 11 amino acids. The CDR3 region is CASSLDEKLFF. DNA of the CDR3: TGTGCCAGCAGCCTCGATGAAAAACTGTTTTTT.

The chain couples TRBV27 to TRBJ1-1; D is undetermined. CDR1 is MNHEY, CDR2 SMNVEV, per germline (reference sequence). The CDR3 sequence is 13 residues long. Trimming removed 7 bases from V and 1 base from J, with 10 bases in between. In nucleotides, the CDR3 is TGTGCCAGCAATGAGAGGTCGAACACTGAAGCTTTCTTT. Its translation is CASNERSNTEAFF.

V and J are TRBV19 and TRBJ2-3; D might be TRBD2 (6 bases). CDR1 and CDR2 (germline): LNHDA, SQIVND (reference sequence). V was trimmed by 9 bases and J by 2 bases, leaving 15 bases between them. The length of the CDR3 is 14 residues. This CDR3 reads CASRMGGFTDTQYF. DNA for the CDR3: TGTGCCAGCCGAATGGGGGGATTCACAGATACGCAGTATTTT.

This clone appeared once. The chain combines TRBV7-9 with TRBJ2-5; the match to TRBD2 covers 8 bases. V lost 4 bases to trimming and J lost 1 base; unmatched junction nucleotides: 8. CDR3 length: 16 residues. Germline loops: CDR1 SEHNR, CDR2 FQNEAQ (reference sequence). The chain's CDR3 is CASSSSLAGPQETQYF. CDR3 sequence (DNA): TGTGCCAGCAGCTCATCGCTAGCGGGTCCCCAAGAGACCCAGTACTTC.